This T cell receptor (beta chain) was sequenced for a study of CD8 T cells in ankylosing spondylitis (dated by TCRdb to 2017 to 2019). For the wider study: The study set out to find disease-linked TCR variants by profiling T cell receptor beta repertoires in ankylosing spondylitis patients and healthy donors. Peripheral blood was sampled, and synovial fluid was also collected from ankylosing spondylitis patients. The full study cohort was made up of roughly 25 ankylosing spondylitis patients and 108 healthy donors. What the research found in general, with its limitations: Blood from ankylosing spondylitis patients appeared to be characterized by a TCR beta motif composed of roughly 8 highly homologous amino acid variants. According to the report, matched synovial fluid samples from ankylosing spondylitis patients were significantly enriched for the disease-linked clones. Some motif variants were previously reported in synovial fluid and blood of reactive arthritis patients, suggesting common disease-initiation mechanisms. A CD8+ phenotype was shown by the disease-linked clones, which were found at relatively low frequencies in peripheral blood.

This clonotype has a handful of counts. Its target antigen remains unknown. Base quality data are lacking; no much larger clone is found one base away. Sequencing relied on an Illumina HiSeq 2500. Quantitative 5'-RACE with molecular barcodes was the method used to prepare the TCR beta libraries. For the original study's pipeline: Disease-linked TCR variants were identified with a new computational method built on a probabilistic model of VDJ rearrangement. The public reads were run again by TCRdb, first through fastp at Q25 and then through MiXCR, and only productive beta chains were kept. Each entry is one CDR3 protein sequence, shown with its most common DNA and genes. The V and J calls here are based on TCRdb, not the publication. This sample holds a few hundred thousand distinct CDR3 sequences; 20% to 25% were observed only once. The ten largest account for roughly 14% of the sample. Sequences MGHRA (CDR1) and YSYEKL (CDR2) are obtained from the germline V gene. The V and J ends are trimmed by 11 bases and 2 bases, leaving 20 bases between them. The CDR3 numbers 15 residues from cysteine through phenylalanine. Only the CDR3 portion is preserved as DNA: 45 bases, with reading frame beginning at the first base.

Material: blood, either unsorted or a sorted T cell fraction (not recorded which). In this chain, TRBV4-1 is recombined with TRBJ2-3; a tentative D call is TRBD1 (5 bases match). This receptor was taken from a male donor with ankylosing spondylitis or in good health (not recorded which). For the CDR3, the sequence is CALSQESRDTDTQYF. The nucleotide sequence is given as TGCGCCCTCAGCCAAGAGTCCAGGGACACAGATACGCAGTATTTT.